The T cell receptor beta chain described here comes from a study of shared clonotypes between healthy human individuals. Across the study: There were three CD4 naive, three CD4 memory, two CD8 naive and one CD8 memory plates per donor. Whole-study findings and limits: Generally, estimated richness proved larger in naive subsets than it did in memory subsets.

V lost 1 base, J lost 5 bases, and 2 bases stayed unmatched. The germline V gene has CDR1 SGHAT and CDR2 FQNNGV. This CDR3 is 14 amino acids long. On sorted subsets, replicate PCRs used about 180 ng DNA, or tens of thousands of T cell genomes. Sequenced by immunoSEQ multiplex PCR; TCRdb stores in-frame clones only, minus some. The table lists under 1 million clones, 80% to 95% of them singletons. This clone was seen more than once but under ten times. Antigen: not known. In the same sample, other DNA sequences code for this CDR3. CD45RO-negative cells were positively selected for CCR7, leaving out terminally differentiated effector memory CD45RA+ cells.

The specimen sequenced was naive CD8+ T cells sorted from blood. The rearrangement uses TRBV11-2 and TRBJ2-5; 9 bases are a match to TRBD1. The sequence was obtained from a man aged 30 to 39 in good health. In DNA, the CDR3 is TGTGCCAGCAGCTTAGGGACAGGGGTTGAGACCCAGTACTTC. Translation gives CASSLGTGVETQYF.